This T cell receptor (beta chain) was found in a study of T-cell memory formation after mild COVID-19. Study background: The two donors had largely donor-specific TCR clusters. General study points: Pre-infection memory harbored some responding clones, suggesting cross-reactive memory joined. Shrinking CD4+ clones were chiefly CM and EM; CD8+ ones were chiefly EMRA.

TCRdb analysed the 5' RACE reads with MiXCR anew, one entry per CDR3 protein. The data show around 260,000 distinct CDR3 sequences, roughly 16% seen once. About this clonotype itself: What it recognizes is unknown.

The V segment lost 6 bases and the J segment 6 bases; nucleotides outside the gene matches: 13. The CDR3 extends over 15 amino acids. CDR1 MNHEY and CDR2 SVGAGI come from the germline V gene. Sequenced sample: PBMCs or a T cell subset sorted from them (not recorded which). This TCR was recovered from a young man who had mild COVID-19 (a few samples of this study predate the infection). Cell type and time point are not known. The chain carries TRBV6-5 and TRBJ1-1; 7 nucleotides align to TRBD1. The chain's CDR3 is CASSPQGGGGAEAFF. CDR3 in DNA: TGTGCCAGCAGCCCCCAAGGAGGAGGGGGCGCTGAAGCTTTCTTT.